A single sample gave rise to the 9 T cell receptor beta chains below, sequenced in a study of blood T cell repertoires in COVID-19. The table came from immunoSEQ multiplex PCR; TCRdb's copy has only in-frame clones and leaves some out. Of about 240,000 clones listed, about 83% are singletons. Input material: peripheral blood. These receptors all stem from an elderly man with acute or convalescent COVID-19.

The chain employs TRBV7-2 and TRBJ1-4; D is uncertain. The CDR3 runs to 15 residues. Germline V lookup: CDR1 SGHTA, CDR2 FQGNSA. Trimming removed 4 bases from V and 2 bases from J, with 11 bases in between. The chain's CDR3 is CASSSSPGTNEKLFF. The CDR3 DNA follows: TGTGCCAGCAGCTCCTCTCCGGGTACTAATGAAAAACTGTTTTTT.

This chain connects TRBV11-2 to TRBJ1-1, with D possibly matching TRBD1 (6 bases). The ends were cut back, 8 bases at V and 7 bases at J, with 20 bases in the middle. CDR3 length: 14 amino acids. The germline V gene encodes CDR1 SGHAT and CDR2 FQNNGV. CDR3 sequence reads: CASAQGGPEGEAFF. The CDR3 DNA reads TGTGCCAGCGCCCAAGGGGGACCCGAAGGTGAAGCTTTCTTT.

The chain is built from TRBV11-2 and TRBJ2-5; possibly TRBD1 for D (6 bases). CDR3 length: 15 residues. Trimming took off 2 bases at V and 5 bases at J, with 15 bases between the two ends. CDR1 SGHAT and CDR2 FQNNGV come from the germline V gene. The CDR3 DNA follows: TGTGCCAGCAGCTTATCAGGGGCAAAGGGGGAGACCCAGTACTTC. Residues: CASSLSGAKGETQYF.

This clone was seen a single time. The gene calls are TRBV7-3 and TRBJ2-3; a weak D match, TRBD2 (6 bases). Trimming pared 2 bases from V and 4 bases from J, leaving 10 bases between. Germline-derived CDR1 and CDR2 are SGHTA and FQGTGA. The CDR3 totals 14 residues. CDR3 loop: CASSLQSGADTQYF. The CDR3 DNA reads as TGTGCCAGCAGCTTACAGTCGGGAGCAGATACGCAGTATTTT.

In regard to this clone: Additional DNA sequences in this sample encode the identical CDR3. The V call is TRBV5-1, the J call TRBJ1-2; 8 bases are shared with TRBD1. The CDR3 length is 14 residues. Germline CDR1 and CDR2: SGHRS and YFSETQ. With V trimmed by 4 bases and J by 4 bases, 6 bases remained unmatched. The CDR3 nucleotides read TGCGCCAGCAGCCGTGGACAGGGAGGCTATGGCTACACCTTC. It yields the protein CASSRGQGGYGYTF. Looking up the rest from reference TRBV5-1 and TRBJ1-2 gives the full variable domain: KAGVTQTPRYLIKTRGQQVTLSCSPISGHRSVSWYQQTPGQGLQFLFEYFSETQRNKGNFPGRFSGRQFSNSRSEMNVSTLELGDSALYLCASSRGQGGYGYTFGSGTRLTVV.

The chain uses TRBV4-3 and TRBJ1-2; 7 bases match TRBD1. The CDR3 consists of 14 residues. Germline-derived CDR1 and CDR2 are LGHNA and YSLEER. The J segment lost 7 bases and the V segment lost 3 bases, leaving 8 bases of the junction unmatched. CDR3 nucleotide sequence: TGCGCCAGCAGCCAGCTGACAGGGATGGGTGGCTACACCTTC. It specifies CASSQLTGMGGYTF.

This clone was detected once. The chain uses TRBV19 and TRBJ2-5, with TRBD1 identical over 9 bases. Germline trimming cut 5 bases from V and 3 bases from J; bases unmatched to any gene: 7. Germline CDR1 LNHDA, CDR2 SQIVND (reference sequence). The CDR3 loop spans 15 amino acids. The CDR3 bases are TGTGCCAGTAGTCGGGGACAGGGAGTGGAAGAGACCCAGTACTTC. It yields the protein CASSRGQGVEETQYF.

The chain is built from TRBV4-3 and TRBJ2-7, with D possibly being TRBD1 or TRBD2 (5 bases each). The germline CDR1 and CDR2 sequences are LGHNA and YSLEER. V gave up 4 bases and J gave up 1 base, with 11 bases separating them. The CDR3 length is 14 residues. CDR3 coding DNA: TGCGCCAGCAGCCGAGACAGACTATCCTACGAGCAGTACTTC. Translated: CASSRDRLSYEQYF.

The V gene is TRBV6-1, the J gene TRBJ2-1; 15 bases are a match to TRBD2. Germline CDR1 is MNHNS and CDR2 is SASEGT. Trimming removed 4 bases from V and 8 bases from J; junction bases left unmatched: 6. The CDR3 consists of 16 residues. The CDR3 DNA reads TGTGCCAGCAGTGTCGGGACTAGCGGGAGGACCTATGAGCAGTTCTTC. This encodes CASSVGTSGRTYEQFF.